This entry describes one T cell receptor (beta chain). Its cognate antigen has yet to be identified. No much larger clone is present one base from it, and per-base qualities are unavailable. This record belongs to a study of T cells in tumors after PD-1 blockade (dated 2019 in TCRdb). About the full investigation: Patients with prior checkpoint blockade, systemic immunosuppressant use, or recent radiotherapy or other anti-cancer therapy within 4 weeks were excluded. Pembrolizumab 200 mg every 3 weeks or cemiplimab 350 mg every 2 weeks was administered to patients. To compare clonotypes in blood and tumor, bulk TCR sequencing was done on some 10 peripheral blood samples taken from roughly five patients. A subset of patients also received ongoing daily vismodegib 150 mg during anti-PD-1 treatment. Paired single-cell RNA and TCR sequencing was done in the study on site-matched tumors from patients with BCC or SCC, both before and after anti-PD-1 therapy. Clinical response was assessed using RECIST version 1.1. An average of roughly 110,000 TCR templates (range roughly 23,000-270,000) and 36,536 unique clonotypes was obtained for peripheral blood samples.

According to the study, the label for this sample's time point signals: before anti-PD-1 therapy. For bulk TCRbeta sequencing, genomic DNA was extracted from tumor biopsies or peripheral blood, and input amounts ranged from 616 ng to 6,004 ng. Histologically proven advanced or metastatic basal or squamous cell carcinoma was present in all patients, all of whom were poor candidates for surgical resection. The basal cell carcinoma cohort was made up of around eleven patients, and bulk tumor TCR sequencing was performed for seven or eight of these patients. The CDR3 spans 13 residues, from the cysteine through the phenylalanine. The retained sequence is limited to the CDR3, 39 bases, with the frame set at the first base. V is cut by 9 bases and J by 0 bases, and the space between the germline ends is 11 bases. The germline V gene (reference sequence) sets CDR1 to LNHDA and CDR2 to SQIVND. Study-level results and caveats: Where the novel T cell clones came from was not identified, and possible sources could include lymphoid organs or rare unexpanded clones inside the tumor or in the tumor periphery. Roughly two fifths of TCR clonotypes from the tumor were detected in blood, and certain novel exhausted tumor clones were present in blood collected before treatment, which suggests recruitment from the periphery.

The immunoSEQ platform was used for deep TCRbeta sequencing. The original pipeline was this. For further analysis, only productive rearrangements were exported out of the immunoSEQ Analyzer. T cell phenotypes were assigned to bulk TCRbeta clonotypes by matching the clonotypes to single-cell RNA+TCR-seq clones that had the same TCRbeta sequence. Using bulk TCR sequencing data, clone enrichment in tumor was calculated by dividing a clone's tumor frequency by the same clone's PBMC frequency. TCRs were sorted with GLIPH into specificity groups, meaning clusters of distinct TCRs that share CDR3 motifs and likely recognize common antigens. Sourced from immuneACCESS, this table was stored by TCRdb with only in-frame sequences that have V and J called. A share of the clones is absent; for the studies checked, an unresolved V gene accounts for under half, and the remainder has no known explanation. From that table come the V and J calls and clone size; the DNA was used to work out D and trimming. This sample comprises approximately 48,000 clones, about 84% of them detected only once. The ten top clones hold more than 3.5% of the sample.

The rearrangement combines TRBV19 with TRBJ1-1, with no confidently assigned D gene. This clonotype originated in a human donor with basal cell carcinoma. The material was PBMCs, obtained before anti-PD-1 treatment. The DNA reads as follows: TGTGCCAGCCTTGCCAAAGTGAACACTGAAGCTTTCTTT. Its protein reads: CASLAKVNTEAFF. The reference TRBV19 and TRBJ1-1 proteins fill in what lies around the CDR3, so the full variable domain reads DGGITQSPKYLFRKEGQNVTLSCEQNLNHDAMYWYRQDPGQGLRLIYYSQIVNDFQKGDIAEGYSVSREKKESFPLTVTSAQKNPTAFYLCASLAKVNTEAFFGQGTRLTVV.